A single sample is the source of the 5 T cell receptor beta chains below, sequenced in a study of control samples from healthy donors and cancer patients. The protocol was immunoSEQ multiplex PCR, while the TCRdb copy is restricted to in-frame clones and leaves out a portion. The table records about 150,000 clones, around 86% of them present only once. Sequenced material: blood. Source of these receptors: a man aged 25-45 years in good health.

This sequence joins TRBV15 and TRBJ1-1; D might be TRBD1 (6 bases). V was clipped by 0 bases and J by 5 bases, with 10 bases between them. The CDR3 covers 14 residues. Per germline, CDR1 LNHNV and CDR2 YYDKDF (reference sequence). CDR3 in amino acids: CATSREQGVTEAFF. In DNA form, the CDR3 reads TGTGCCACCAGCAGAGAACAGGGTGTGACTGAAGCTTTCTTT. The whole variable domain, filled in from reference TRBV15 and TRBJ1-1, reads DAMVIQNPRYQVTQFGKPVTLSCSQTLNHNVMYWYQQKSSQAPKLLFHYYDKDFNNEADTPDNFQSRRPNTSFCFLDIRSPGLGDTAMYLCATSREQGVTEAFFGQGTRLTVV.

The chain couples TRBV19 to TRBJ2-3; D is undetermined. Germline-derived CDR1 and CDR2 are LNHDA and SQIVND (reference sequence). Trimming shortened V by 5 bases and J by 4 bases, and 10 bases separated the two germline ends. The CDR3 sequence is 13 residues long. The CDR3 here is CASSRLDADTQYF. CDR3 DNA: TGTGCCAGTAGTCGGTTAGACGCAGATACGCAGTATTTT.

V is TRBV25-1 and J is TRBJ1-6; a possible D gene is TRBD1 (5 bases). Trimming stripped 7 bases from V and 9 bases from J, with 16 bases between. The germline V gene has CDR1 MGHDK and CDR2 SYGVNS. CDR3 length: 14 amino acids. CDR3 protein: CASTGHTRGSPLHF. The CDR3 coding sequence is TGTGCCAGCACAGGACATACTAGGGGTTCACCCCTCCACTTT.

This clone was seen only a few times. The V call is TRBV11-3, the J call TRBJ2-7, with 8 nucleotides matching TRBD2. In germline, CDR1 is SGHNT, CDR2 YENEEA. The CDR3 is 13 amino acids. V shed 6 bases and J 5 bases; nucleotides not matched to a gene: 6. CDR3 sequence reads: CASRGAGDNEQYF. CDR3 coding DNA: TGTGCCAGCAGGGGAGCGGGGGACAACGAGCAGTACTTC.

The genes are TRBV3-1 (or the pseudogene TRBV3-2) and TRBJ2-1; a possible D gene is TRBD2 (6 bases). This CDR3 has 16 amino acids. Looked up from germline, CDR1 is LGHDT and CDR2 is YNNKEL (reference sequence). V was cut by 4 bases and J by 5 bases, with 18 bases left in between. CDR3 residues: CASSPVGVGGDNEQFF. DNA for the CDR3: TGTGCCAGCAGCCCTGTAGGGGTGGGGGGAGACAATGAGCAGTTCTTC.